The clone carrying this T cell receptor beta chain was picked up a small number of times. What it binds is not known. PCR was performed using 60 Vbeta and 13 Jbeta primers. The data were produced by immunoSEQ multiplex PCR, yet TCRdb's version contains in-frame clones alone and is incomplete. The sample includes roughly 160,000 clones, about 80% seen only once; the top ten take over 0.95%. The sample comes from a study of cytomegalovirus exposure and HLA in healthy donors. Study in general: There were 350 to 400 genotyped donors. Of these, roughly 84% fell in the genetic ancestry cluster associated with self-reported Caucasian donors.

General study points: Several V segments, TRBV6-2 and TRBV6-3 among them, could not be told apart and were dropped. The study had only CMV serostatus as immune exposure information.

Trimming stripped 4 bases from V and 4 bases from J, with 7 bases between. Germline assignment: CDR1 MNHNS and CDR2 SASEGT. This CDR3 contains 13 residues. The sequenced material came from PBMCs. The sequence derives from a woman aged 45-59 years in good health and CMV-seronegative. The genes are TRBV6-1 and TRBJ1-4; possible D gene TRBD1, 6 bases. Written as DNA, the CDR3 is TGTGCCAGCAGTGGCAGGGGTAATGAAAAACTGTTTTTT. Translated: CASSGRGNEKLFF.